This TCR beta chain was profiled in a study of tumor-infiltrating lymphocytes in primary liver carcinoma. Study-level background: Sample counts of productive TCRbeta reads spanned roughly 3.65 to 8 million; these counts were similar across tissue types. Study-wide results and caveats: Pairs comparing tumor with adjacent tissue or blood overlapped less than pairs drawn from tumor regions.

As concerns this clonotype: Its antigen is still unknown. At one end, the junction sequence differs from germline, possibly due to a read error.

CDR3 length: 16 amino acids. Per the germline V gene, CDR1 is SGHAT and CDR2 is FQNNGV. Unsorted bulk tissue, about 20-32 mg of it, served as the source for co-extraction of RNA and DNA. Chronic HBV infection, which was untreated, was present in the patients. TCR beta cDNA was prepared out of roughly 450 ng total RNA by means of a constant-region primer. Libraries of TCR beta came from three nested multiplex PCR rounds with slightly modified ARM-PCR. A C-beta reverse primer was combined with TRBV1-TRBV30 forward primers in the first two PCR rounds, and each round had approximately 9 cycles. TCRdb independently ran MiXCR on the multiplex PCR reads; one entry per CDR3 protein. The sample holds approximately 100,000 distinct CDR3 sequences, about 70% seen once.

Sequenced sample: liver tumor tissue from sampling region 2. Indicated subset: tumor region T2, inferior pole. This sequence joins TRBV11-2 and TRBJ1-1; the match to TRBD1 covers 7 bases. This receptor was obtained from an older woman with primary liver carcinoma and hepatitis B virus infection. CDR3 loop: CVSSPPGGARTTEAFF. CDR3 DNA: TGTGTCAGCAGCCCACCAGGGGGGGCGCGTACCACTGAAGCCTTCTTT.